A single sample is the source of the 10 T cell receptor beta chains below, sequenced in a study of tumor-infiltrating lymphocytes in primary liver carcinoma. A constant-region primer served to make TCR beta cDNA from about 500 ng total RNA. Slightly modified ARM-PCR served as the procedure for the TCR beta libraries. These libraries came from three rounds of nested multiplex PCR. For 10 cycles apiece, the opening two PCR rounds ran with TRBV1-TRBV30 forward primers and a C-beta reverse primer. TCRdb reprocessed the multiplex PCR reads via MiXCR and lists one record per CDR3 protein. This sample has nearly 200,000 distinct CDR3 sequences, with approximately 65% found just once. Germline DNA was also extracted, while the blood RNA originated from unsorted whole blood. The sample comprised peripheral blood. These receptors all stem from a woman aged 55 to 70 with primary liver carcinoma and hepatitis B virus infection.

Turning to this clonotype: This may stem from a read error, because a much larger clone lies one nucleotide away. A read error is likely, as this CDR3 ends without the conserved phenylalanine or tryptophan. The chain carries TRBV5-1 and TRBJ2-1; no definite D call. Germline CDR1 SGHRS, CDR2 YFSETQ. V was pared by 4 bases and J by 4 bases, with 15 bases between. The CDR3 is 15 residues long. The DNA for the CDR3 is TGCGCCAGCAGCCCCCAGCTAGACGAGTACAATGAGCAGTTCTTA. It encodes CASSPQLDEYNEQFL.

A single count supports this clonotype. One base away lies a much larger clone, so this may be a sequencing read error. This rearrangement joins TRBV6-2 or TRBV6-3 to TRBJ2-3, with 8 bases matching TRBD2. CDR3 length: 12 amino acids. The V gene's germline CDR1 is MNHEY and CDR2 SVGEGT. The V gene end was trimmed by 11 bases and the J gene end by 4 bases; junction bases not matched to a gene: 5. CDR3 residues: CACAGGSDTQYF. The DNA for the CDR3 is TGTGCCTGCGCGGGAGGTTCAGATACGCAGTATTTT.

Regarding this clonotype: A single base separates this from a much larger clone, so it may be a read error. V and J are TRBV4-1 and TRBJ2-7; TRBD1 aligns across 9 bases. Germline V gives CDR1 MGHRA, CDR2 YSYEKL. Trimming took 0 bases from V and 8 from J; bases not matched to a gene: 8. The CDR3 sequence is 15 residues long. The chain's CDR3 is CASSQDPGTGYQQYF. CDR3 DNA: TGCGCCAGCAGCCAAGACCCCGGGACAGGGTACCAGCAGTACTTC.

A note on this clonotype: Germline and junction disagree at one end, which may indicate a read error. The rearrangement joins TRBV6-5 to TRBJ1-1, with D perhaps TRBD1 (5 bases). The CDR3 totals 16 residues. Germline V CDR1 and CDR2: MNHEY, SVGAGI. The CDR3 region is CVSTIRPGHPNTEAFF. CDR3 coding DNA: TGTGTCAGCACTATAAGACCGGGGCATCCGAACACTGAAGCTTTCTTT.

On this clonotype itself: It may be a read error: a sequence one base away is much more abundant. The rearrangement uses TRBV10-3 and TRBJ2-5, with TRBD1 identical over 9 bases. Per the germline V gene, CDR1 is ENHRY and CDR2 is SYGVKD. The V gene end was trimmed by 10 bases and the J gene end by 5 bases; junction bases not matched to a gene: 11. This CDR3 region has 14 residues. CDR3 in DNA: TGTGCCACCAGAAAACAGGGGGCGGGGGAGACCCAGTACTTC. Protein product: CATRKQGAGETQYF.

This clonotype has only a few counts. Mismatch with germline at one junction end may stem from a read error. This rearrangement joins TRBV30 to TRBJ1-1; 12 bases match TRBD1. This CDR3 contains 16 residues. The V gene's germline CDR1 is GTSNPN and CDR2 SVGIG (reference sequence). The CDR3: CAWRSSGQGARTEVFF. CDR3 coding DNA: TGTGCCTGGAGGTCCTCGGGACAGGGGGCGCGGACTGAAGTTTTCTTT.

The rearrangement joins TRBV4-2 to TRBJ1-1; TRBD1 is a possible D gene (5 bases). The CDR3 loop spans 15 amino acids. Germline V gene data show CDR1 as LGHNA and CDR2 as YNFKEQ. With 0 bases removed from V and 8 bases from J, the gap between germline ends came to 16 bases. CDR3: CASSQDRDRWGEAFF. The DNA for the CDR3 is TGTGCCAGCAGCCAAGATAGAGACAGATGGGGGGAAGCTTTCTTT.

As regards this clonotype: One junction end disagrees with the germline gene, perhaps due to a read error. J is TRBJ2-3 and V is TRBV11-2; 9 bases align to TRBD2. Germline CDR1 is SGHAT and CDR2 is FQNNGV. The CDR3 sequence is 15 residues long. CDR3 sequence reads: CANSSGLAGPDMQYF. In DNA form, the CDR3 reads TGTGCCAACAGCTCGGGACTAGCAGGACCAGATATGCAGTATTTT.

The table lists this clonotype with a count of one. A junction boundary mismatches the germline segment, possibly from a read error. The chain has TRBV6-1 and TRBJ2-1, with TRBD2 matching over 11 bases. CDR3 length equals 14 residues. Germline V gives CDR1 MNHNS, CDR2 SASEGT. In DNA, the CDR3 is TGCGCCATCAGTTTGGTAGCGGGAGGGCGTGAGCAGTTCTTC. Amino acids: CAISLVAGGREQFF.

Comment on this clonotype: A much more abundant neighbour one base away suggests this may be a read error. The chain employs TRBV4-2 and TRBJ1-1, with D possibly matching TRBD1 (6 bases). Looked up from germline, CDR1 is LGHNA and CDR2 is YNFKEQ. CDR3 size: 15 residues. The CDR3 sequence: CVSSQLRGAGTEAFF. In DNA, the CDR3 is TGTGTCAGCAGCCAACTGCGGGGGGCAGGCACTGAAGCTTTCTTT.